This T cell receptor (beta chain) emerged from a study of T cells in narcolepsy. Clones were read by immunoSEQ multiplex PCR, and TCRdb kept only the in-frame ones, dropping some. The sample consists of around 27,000 clones, 75% to 85% of them appearing once. The CDR3 loop spans 15 amino acids. V dropped 0 bases and J dropped 7; count of bases not matched to a gene: 8. Germline V lookup: CDR1 SGHRS, CDR2 YFSETQ. Sequencing was performed on CD45RA- memory CD4+ T cells from PBMCs. This clonotype was obtained from a human donor with narcolepsy. The chain has TRBV5-1 and TRBJ2-7; 9 bases are shared with TRBD1. The CDR3 is CASSLDGDRAREQYF. The DNA for the CDR3 is TGCGCCAGCAGCTTGGATGGGGACAGGGCACGGGAGCAGTACTTC. The whole variable domain, remainder taken from reference TRBV5-1 and TRBJ2-7, is KAGVTQTPRYLIKTRGQQVTLSCSPISGHRSVSWYQQTPGQGLQFLFEYFSETQRNKGNFPGRFSGRQFSNSRSEMNVSTLELGDSALYLCASSLDGDRAREQYFGPGTRLTVT.